This TCR beta chain was captured by sequencing in a study of blood T cell repertoires in COVID-19. Study context: Acute and convalescent COVID-19 specimens originated in the United States, Italy and Spain.

The CDR3 covers 15 residues. Germline trimming cut 3 bases from V and 4 bases from J; bases unmatched to any gene: 2. Per germline, CDR1 SGHRS and CDR2 YFSETQ. Method: immunoSEQ multiplex PCR; TCRdb's copy keeps in-frame clones and lacks some. The sample lists some 200,000 clones, 85% to 90% occurring once. Sequenced material: peripheral blood. This clonotype was sampled from a man at least 80 years old with acute or convalescent COVID-19. The V call is TRBV5-1, the J call TRBJ2-2, with 11 bases identical to TRBD1. CDR3 loop: CASSSGTGGTGELFF. The CDR3 coding sequence is TGCGCCAGCAGCTCCGGGACAGGGGGCACCGGGGAGCTGTTTTTT. The full variable domain, rest sourced from reference TRBV5-1 and TRBJ2-2, is KAGVTQTPRYLIKTRGQQVTLSCSPISGHRSVSWYQQTPGQGLQFLFEYFSETQRNKGNFPGRFSGRQFSNSRSEMNVSTLELGDSALYLCASSSGTGGTGELFFGEGSRLTVL.